This T cell receptor (beta chain) was recovered during a study of CD8+CD57+ T cells in acquired aplastic anemia. General study points: Over 25 CD8+ CDR3 sequences occurred in both the patients and the controls. Patients did not significantly differ from controls in CD8+ Simpson's diversity.

The CDR3 totals 15 residues. Germline lookup yields CDR1 MGHDK and CDR2 SYGVNS. Trimming shortened V by 4 bases and J by 6 bases, and 17 bases separated the two germline ends. Genomic DNA, serving as template, underwent TCR beta VDJ and CDR3 profiling. TCRdb fed the reads into MiXCR, producing one record per CDR3 protein. The data hold about half a million distinct CDR3 sequences, with around 33% observed a single time. A word on this clonotype: The target antigen is unknown.

Patients who underwent sequencing had shown CD8+CD57+ cell expansion by flow cytometry. With no exception, the patients had severe acquired aplastic anemia. The V gene is TRBV25-1, the J gene TRBJ2-3; D possibly corresponds to TRBD2 (6 bases). Sequencing used sorted CD4+, CD8+, or CD8+CD57+ T cells (not recorded which) from PBMCs. The TCR originated in a human donor with aplastic anemia. CDR3 sequence (DNA): TGTGCCAGCAGTGTTGCTAGCGTGGGCGTCGATACGCAGTATTTT. Translation: CASSVASVGVDTQYF.